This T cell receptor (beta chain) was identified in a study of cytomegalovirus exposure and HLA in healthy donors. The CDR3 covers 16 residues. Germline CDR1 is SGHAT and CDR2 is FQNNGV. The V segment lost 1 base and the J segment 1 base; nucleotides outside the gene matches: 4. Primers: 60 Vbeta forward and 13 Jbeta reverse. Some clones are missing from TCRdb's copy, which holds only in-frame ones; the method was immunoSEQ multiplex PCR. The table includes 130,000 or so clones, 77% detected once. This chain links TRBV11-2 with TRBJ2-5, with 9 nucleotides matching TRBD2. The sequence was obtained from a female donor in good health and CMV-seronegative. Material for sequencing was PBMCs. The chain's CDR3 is CASSLGAGGFQETQYF. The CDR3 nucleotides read TGTGCCAGCAGCTTAGGAGCGGGGGGCTTCCAAGAGACCCAGTACTTC.